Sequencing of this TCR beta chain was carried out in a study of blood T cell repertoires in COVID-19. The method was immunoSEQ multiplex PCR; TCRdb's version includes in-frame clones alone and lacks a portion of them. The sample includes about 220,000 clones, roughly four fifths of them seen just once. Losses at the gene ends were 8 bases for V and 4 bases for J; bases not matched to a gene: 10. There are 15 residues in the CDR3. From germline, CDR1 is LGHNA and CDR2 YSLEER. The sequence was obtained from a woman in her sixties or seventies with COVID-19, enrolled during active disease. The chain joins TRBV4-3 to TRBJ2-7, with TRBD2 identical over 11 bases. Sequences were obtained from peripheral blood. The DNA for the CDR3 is TGCGCCAGCTCCTCCGGACTAGCGGGTTTTTACGAGCAGTACTTC. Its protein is CASSSGLAGFYEQYF.